The 3 T cell receptor beta chains below all came from one sample that was sequenced in a study of T cell clones after liver transplantation. Repertoires were generated with immunoSEQ multiplex PCR, while TCRdb's copy carries only in-frame clones and drops some. The data show several thousand clones, 75% to 80% seen once. The material was CD8+ T cells from blood, obtained before liver transplant. The source of these receptors is a human donor who received a liver transplant.

The chain employs TRBV7-9 and TRBJ2-7, with 7 nucleotides matching TRBD1. The CDR3 consists of 12 residues. V shed 5 bases and J 5 bases; nucleotides not matched to a gene: 3. Germline loops: CDR1 SEHNR, CDR2 FQNEAQ (reference sequence). CDR3 sequence: CASSLTGNEQYF. The CDR3 DNA follows: TGTGCCAGCAGCCTGACAGGGAACGAGCAGTACTTC.

The chain employs TRBV19 and TRBJ2-7; D tentatively fits TRBD1 or TRBD2 (6 bases each). CDR1 is LNHDA and CDR2 is SQIVND in the germline V gene (reference sequence). V lost 6 bases and J 6 bases, leaving 15 bases between the germline ends. The CDR3 length is 13 residues. CDR3 DNA sequence: TGTGCCAGTAGCCTGGGGGGCAGACTCGAGCAGTACTTC. Protein sequence: CASSLGGRLEQYF.

This chain uses TRBV27 with TRBJ2-1, with TRBD2 matching 10 bases. After removal of 5 bases from V and 7 bases from J, the junction contained 5 bases not matched to a gene. The CDR3 length is 14 residues. The V gene's germline CDR1 is MNHEY and CDR2 SMNVEV (reference sequence). The CDR3 is CASSKAGGVNEQFF. DNA for the CDR3: TGTGCCAGCAGTAAAGCGGGGGGGGTTAATGAGCAGTTCTTC.